Listed here are 30 T cell receptor beta chains from one sample, sequenced in a study of T-cell reconstitution after alpha-beta-depleted transplantation in children. Whole-study results and caveats: The authors attributed T-cell counts and diversity one year after transplant mostly to newly produced T cells.

A library of TCRbeta sequences, prepared with unique molecular identifiers, was generated. TCRdb passed the PCR reads through MiXCR, listing each CDR3 protein once. Counted here are around 270,000 distinct CDR3 sequences, just over 7.5% occurring once; the ten biggest clones make up 8.5% to 9.5%. These TCRs' antigens remain unknown. This material consisted of peripheral blood, taken 360 days after TCRalphabeta/CD19-depleted stem cell transplant. The receptor set was obtained from a female patient between 2 and 15 years old who had a stem cell transplant for Fanconi anemia, so the T cells may come from the graft donor.

This clonotype came up many times. CDR3 amino acids: CASSPIPGHRIIHNSPLHF. The CDR3 DNA sequence: TGTGCCAGCAGTCCCATCCCGGGACACAGAATCATCCATAATTCACCCCTCCACTTT. V and J are TRBV28 and TRBJ1-6; possibly TRBD1 for D (6 bases). Trimming took off 5 bases at V and 5 bases at J, with 25 bases between the two ends. Germline loops: CDR1 MDHEN, CDR2 SYDVKM. The CDR3 spans 19 residues.

This clonotype was seen repeatedly, ten times or more. This chain links TRBV13 with TRBJ2-3; no reliable D call. This CDR3 region has 15 residues. V was pared by 5 bases and J by 1 base, with 13 bases between. Germline CDR1 reads PRHDT; CDR2 reads FYEKMQ (reference sequence). The CDR3 bases are TGTGCCAGCAGCACTACGCCGACTGGCACAGATACGCAGTATTTT. This sequence encodes CASSTTPTGTDTQYF.

Of note for this clonotype: This is likely a read error, given that the CDR3 carries no conserved phenylalanine or tryptophan at its end. The gene calls are TRBV6-1 and TRBJ2-5; the match to TRBD2 covers 13 bases. V lost 5 bases and J lost 5; bases outside the gene matches: 11. The CDR3 is made up of 17 amino acids. Germline CDR1 MNHNS, CDR2 SASEGT. The CDR3 region is CASSPHLGLAGRETQYL. CDR3 nucleotides: TGTGCCAGCAGTCCCCACCTGGGACTAGCGGGGAGGGAGACCCAGTACCTC.

This clonotype was detected ten times or more. This sequence joins TRBV20-1 and TRBJ2-5; D gene unclear. Germline V gene data show CDR1 as DFQATT and CDR2 as SNEGSKA (reference sequence). V was clipped by 1 base and J by 1 base, with 4 bases between them. This CDR3 is 12 amino acids long. CDR3 sequence reads: CSARVSQETQYF. The CDR3 nucleotides are TGCAGTGCTAGAGTCAGCCAAGAGACCCAGTACTTC.

This clonotype was counted at least ten times. The chain recombines TRBV3-1 with TRBJ2-5, with D possibly TRBD2 on 6 matching bases. This CDR3 comprises 17 residues. With 0 bases removed from V and 4 bases from J, the gap between germline ends came to 18 bases. Germline values: CDR1 LGHDT, CDR2 YNNKEL (reference sequence). The CDR3 DNA reads TGTGCCAGCAGCCAAGATTGGGGGGTGCCGTTACGAGAGACCCAGTACTTC. Its translation: CASSQDWGVPLRETQYF.

This clonotype appeared many times. The rearrangement links TRBV5-1 to TRBJ2-7, with D perhaps given as TRBD1 or TRBD2 (5 bases each). The CDR3 loop spans 16 amino acids. Germline V gives CDR1 SGHRS, CDR2 YFSETQ. Between the trimmed V and J ends, which lost 5 bases and 4 bases, there was a span of 22 bases. Written as DNA, the CDR3 is TGCGCCAGCAGTCGAGGGGCGAACCGCATCCTTTACGAGCAGTACTTC. Its protein product is CASSRGANRILYEQYF.

This clonotype was recorded many times. V and J are TRBV20-1 and TRBJ1-5; tentative D call: TRBD1 (6 bases). Trimming shortened V by 5 bases and J by 0 bases, and 11 bases separated the two germline ends. The length of the CDR3 is 14 residues. CDR1 DFQATT and CDR2 SNEGSKA come from the germline V gene (reference sequence). The CDR3 nucleotides read TGCAGTGCTGGCCGGGACAATAGCAATCAGCCCCAGCATTTT. The encoded protein is CSAGRDNSNQPQHF.

The CDR3 protein is CASSFEGGPGNIQYF. In DNA, the CDR3 is TGTGCCAGCAGTTTCGAGGGGGGGCCGGGAAACATTCAGTACTTC. The J gene is TRBJ2-4, the V gene TRBV28, with D perhaps matching TRBD2 (7 bases). The CDR3 consists of 15 residues. Germline lookup yields CDR1 MDHEN and CDR2 SYDVKM. V was shortened by 3 bases and J by 6 bases, with 15 bases between the two germline ends.

The chain links TRBV7-8 to TRBJ1-1; D not resolved. The germline V and J ends were trimmed by 5 bases and 0 bases, with 7 bases remaining between them. This CDR3 is 13 amino acids long. CDR1 is SGHVS, CDR2 FQNEAQ, per germline. The CDR3 coding sequence is TGTGCCAGCAGCGCGAAGTTGAACACTGAAGCTTTCTTT. Residues: CASSAKLNTEAFF.

This clonotype has more than one count but fewer than ten. V gene TRBV20-1 combines with J gene TRBJ1-2, with 8 bases lining up with TRBD1. Germline V gives CDR1 DFQATT, CDR2 SNEGSKA (reference sequence). J was trimmed by 7 bases and V by 2 bases; bases with no gene match: 3. The CDR3 spans 12 residues. CDR3 sequence reads: CSARTTGGGYTF. The CDR3 DNA follows: TGCAGTGCTAGAACTACAGGGGGTGGCTACACCTTC.

This clonotype appeared a few times. The chain has TRBV27 and TRBJ2-6, with 14 bases matching TRBD2. Germline lookup yields CDR1 MNHEY and CDR2 SMNVEV (reference sequence). After removal of 0 bases from V and 2 bases from J, the junction contained 6 bases not matched to a gene. This CDR3 has 20 residues. The CDR3 region has the DNA TGTGCCAGCAGTTTATCGACTAGCGGGAGGGGTATGGCTGGGGCCAACGTCCTGACTTTC. It specifies CASSLSTSGRGMAGANVLTF.

The V call is TRBV30, the J call TRBJ1-2; TRBD1 agrees at 8 bases. CDR1 GTSNPN and CDR2 SVGIG come from the germline V gene (reference sequence). The CDR3 has 13 amino acids. J lost 6 bases, V lost 4 bases, and 7 bases had no gene match. DNA of the CDR3: TGTGCCTGGAACCCAGACAGGGGTCATGGCTACACCTTC. Translating it yields CAWNPDRGHGYTF. The entire variable domain, with the rest obtained from reference TRBV30 and TRBJ1-2, is as follows: SQTIHQWPATLVQPVGSPLSLECTVEGTSNPNLYWYRQAAGRGLQLLFYSVGIGQISSEVPQNLSASRPQDRQFILSSKKLLLSDSGFYLCAWNPDRGHGYTFGSGTRLTVV.

The CDR3 reads CASSIEGFQPQHF. CDR3 bases: TGTGCCAGTAGTATTGAGGGGTTTCAGCCCCAGCATTTT. The V call is TRBV19, the J call TRBJ1-5; weak D call: TRBD1 (5 bases). Trimming removed 3 bases from V and 6 bases from J, with 9 bases in between. This CDR3 is built from 13 residues. Germline CDR1 LNHDA, CDR2 SQIVND (reference sequence).

This clonotype was detected many times. V usage is TRBV7-2 and J usage is TRBJ2-2; 8 positions agree with TRBD2. The CDR3 is made up of 16 amino acids. V dropped 3 bases and J dropped 3; count of bases not matched to a gene: 6. Germline CDR1 is SGHTA and CDR2 is FQGNSA. As DNA, the CDR3 is TGTGCCAGCAGCTTTACAGCGGGAGCCGACACCGGGGAGCTGTTTTTT. Translating gives CASSFTAGADTGELFF.

In DNA form, the CDR3 reads TGTGCCATCAGGTCGGTGGCGGGCGTGGCAGATACGCAGTATTTT. This encodes CAIRSVAGVADTQYF. The rearrangement uses TRBV10-3 and TRBJ2-3; D is perhaps TRBD2 (5 bases). Trimming shortened V by 6 bases and J by 4 bases, and 17 bases separated the two germline ends. Germline values: CDR1 ENHRY, CDR2 SYGVKD. The CDR3 length is 15 residues.

The chain has TRBV3-1 and TRBJ1-1; D not resolved. Germline loops: CDR1 LGHDT, CDR2 YNNKEL (reference sequence). Trimming took off 2 bases at V and 5 bases at J, with 9 bases between the two ends. The CDR3 extends over 13 amino acids. CDR3 residues: CASSQLGGTEAFF. Here the CDR3 DNA reads TGTGCCAGCAGCCAATTGGGAGGGACTGAAGCTTTCTTT.

This clonotype was observed a handful of times. The chain couples TRBV3-1 to TRBJ1-2; D not certain. Germline V gene sequence: CDR1 LGHDT, CDR2 YNNKEL (reference sequence). The length of the CDR3 is 16 residues. V was clipped by 1 base and J by 4 bases, with 16 bases between them. CDR3 bases: TGTGCCAGCAGCCAAGTCCCTGGAGGGCCTTCCTATGGCTACACCTTC. This translates into CASSQVPGGPSYGYTF.

As regards this clonotype: A much larger clone differs by one base, so this may be a read error. The genes are TRBV20-1 and TRBJ2-1; 13 bases are a match to TRBD2. The CDR3 sequence is 14 residues long. V dropped 5 bases and J dropped 10; count of bases not matched to a gene: 8. The germline CDR1 and CDR2 sequences are DFQATT and SNEGSKA (reference sequence). The CDR3 DNA sequence: TGCAGTGCTGGAGGACTAGCGGGAGCCGGGGAGCAGTTCTTC. This codes for CSAGGLAGAGEQFF.

This clonotype was detected a few times. This rearrangement joins TRBV7-6 to TRBJ2-1; 7 bases are a match to TRBD1. Germline loops: CDR1 SGHVS, CDR2 FNYEAQ. The CDR3 is made up of 17 amino acids. With 5 bases clipped from V and 9 bases from J, the junction kept 19 bases outside the gene matches. The CDR3 reads CASSPLGQPLASSEQFF. CDR3 bases: TGTGCCAGCAGCCCTCTGGGACAGCCATTGGCTAGCAGTGAGCAGTTCTTC. The full variable domain, completed using reference TRBV7-6 and TRBJ2-1, is GAGVSQSPRYKVTKRGQDVALRCDPISGHVSLYWYRQALGQGPEFLTYFNYEAQQDKSGLPNDRFSAERPEGSISTLTIQRTEQRDSAMYRCASSPLGQPLASSEQFFGPGTRLTVL.

This clonotype appeared a single time. The V gene is TRBV5-1, the J gene TRBJ2-5; TRBD1 matches at 7 bases. V was clipped by 5 bases and J by 7 bases; unmatched bases: 11. Germline CDR1 is SGHRS and CDR2 is YFSETQ. The CDR3 length is 14 residues. Here the CDR3 reads CASSEPGQSRTQYF. As DNA, the CDR3 is TGCGCCAGCAGTGAACCGGGACAGTCAAGGACCCAGTACTTC.

The table lists this clonotype with many counts. V and J are TRBV24-1 and TRBJ2-5; D unclear. Between the trimmed V and J ends, which lost 2 bases and 0 bases, there was a span of 3 bases. Germline loops: CDR1 KGHDR, CDR2 SFDVKD. The CDR3 contains 13 residues. The CDR3 loop reads CATSDSYQETQYF. The CDR3 DNA sequence: TGTGCCACCAGTGATTCGTACCAAGAGACCCAGTACTTC.

This clonotype was recorded many times. V is TRBV7-9 and J is TRBJ1-1, with D unclear. Trimming shortened V by 1 base and J by 10 bases, and 16 bases separated the two germline ends. The CDR3 sequence is 14 residues long. CDR1 SEHNR and CDR2 FQNEAQ come from the germline V gene (reference sequence). CDR3 protein: CASSLGRAGMAAFF. The CDR3 nucleotides read TGTGCCAGCAGCTTAGGTCGGGCGGGAATGGCAGCTTTCTTT.

The chain is built from TRBV30 and TRBJ2-1; 8 bases agree with TRBD1. The V gene end was trimmed by 3 bases and the J gene end by 7 bases; junction bases not matched to a gene: 5. The germline gives CDR1 GTSNPN, CDR2 SVGIG (reference sequence). There are 13 residues in the CDR3. The CDR3 sequence: CAWRIQGVNEQFF. CDR3 DNA: TGTGCCTGGAGGATACAGGGGGTGAATGAGCAGTTCTTC.

There are a few counts of this clonotype. This chain links TRBV21-1 with TRBJ2-5; the tabulated D call, TRBD2, remains unverified against the DNA. TRBV21-1 is a recognized pseudogene. The CDR3 length is 18 residues. In DNA, the CDR3 is TGTGCCAGCAGCAATGTACTAGCGGGGAGCGAGGGTTCAGAGACCCAGTACTTC. This codes for CASSNVLAGSEGSETQYF.

This clonotype was seen only a few times. This rearrangement joins TRBV6-1 to TRBJ2-1; 12 positions match TRBD2. The length of the CDR3 is 19 residues. V lost 4 bases and J lost 7; bases outside the gene matches: 17. The germline V gene has CDR1 MNHNS and CDR2 SASEGT. The CDR3, as DNA: TGTGCCAGCAGTGCCCTACCTCTAGCGGGGGGGCCTTCAGGTAATGAGCAGTTCTTC. It translates to CASSALPLAGGPSGNEQFF.

J is TRBJ2-7 and V is TRBV7-2; the D is unclear. The germline CDR1 and CDR2 sequences are SGHTA and FQGNSA. This CDR3 has 12 residues. Deletions cut 0 bases from V and 4 bases from J, with 4 bases between. This CDR3 is CASSLALYEQYF. The CDR3 coding sequence is TGTGCCAGCAGCTTAGCTCTGTACGAGCAGTACTTC.

This clonotype showed up just a few times. This sequence joins TRBV7-6 and TRBJ1-5, with D hard to call. CDR1 and CDR2 (germline): SGHVS, FNYEAQ. The CDR3 has 15 amino acids. V lost 0 bases and J 4 bases, leaving 10 bases between the germline ends. The CDR3 is CASSLAGRENQPQHF. The CDR3 bases are TGTGCCAGCAGCTTAGCGGGAAGGGAAAATCAGCCCCAGCATTTT.

This chain links TRBV5-6 with TRBJ2-2; TRBD2 matches at 7 bases. J lost 4 bases, V lost 4 bases, and 1 base had no gene match. Per germline, CDR1 SGHDT and CDR2 YYEEEE. CDR3 length: 13 amino acids. The CDR3 region is CASSRGVTGELFF. CDR3 bases: TGTGCCAGCAGCCGGGGGGTCACCGGGGAGCTGTTTTTT.

This clonotype was found many times. The gene calls are TRBV7-2 and TRBJ2-2, with TRBD1 matching 7 bases. Germline V CDR1 and CDR2: SGHTA, FQGNSA. J was trimmed by 1 base and V by 4 bases; bases with no gene match: 0. This CDR3 spans 14 amino acids. Here the CDR3 reads CASSWTGNTGELFF. The CDR3 bases are TGTGCCAGCAGCTGGACAGGGAACACCGGGGAGCTGTTTTTT. Using reference TRBV7-2 and TRBJ2-2 for the parts outside the CDR3, the full variable domain is GAGVSQSPSNKVTEKGKDVELRCDPISGHTALYWYRQSLGQGLEFLIYFQGNSAPDKSGLPSDRFSAERTGGSVSTLTIQRTQQEDSAVYLCASSWTGNTGELFFGEGSRLTVL.

This clonotype has a count of ten or more. The gene calls are TRBV12-3 or TRBV12-4 and TRBJ2-2; D perhaps matches TRBD1 (5 bases). The CDR3 consists of 15 residues. Trimming left V 6 bases short and J 7 bases short, with 18 bases between. The CDR3 DNA follows: TGTGCCAGCAGCTATACTAATAGGGGAATCGGGGAGCTGTTTTTT. Amino acid sequence: CASSYTNRGIGELFF.